The clone carrying this T cell receptor beta chain was found many times. This CDR3 comprises 11 residues. V gave up 6 bases and J gave up 11 bases, with 13 bases separating them. Germline V CDR1 and CDR2: SNHLY, FYNNEI. This sample stems from a study of regulatory T cells in long-lasting Graves disease. Libraries of TCR beta came from iRepertoire HTBI primers plus Arm-PCR of CDR3 regions. TCRdb fed the multiplex PCR reads into MiXCR, producing one record per CDR3 protein. The data show fewer than 550,000 distinct CDR3 sequences, roughly 16% seen once. Time point meaning: newly diagnosed GD, antithyroid drugs for less than 3 months. RNA isolated from PBMCs was used to make the TCR library. The same specimen was also included in a second study, on T cells in Graves' hyperthyroidism and ophthalmopathy. That paper adds: Among thyroid clonotypes expanded above 0.001, most also appeared in blood.

The V and J genes are TRBV2 and TRBJ1-1; D is uncertain. The source is a woman in her forties or fifties with Graves disease. Here the sequenced sample was peripheral blood mononuclear cells (PBMCs), taken at new diagnosis, from a patient treated with antithyroid drugs. CDR3 sequence (DNA): TGTGCCAGCAGGAGAGATACTGCTGCTTTCTTT. It translates to CASRRDTAAFF.